The TCR beta chain described here comes from a study of shared clonotypes between healthy human individuals. CD8 memory combined CD45RO+ cells with CCR7-negative CD45RA+ TemRA cells. About this clone itself: The sample holds other DNA sequences that translate to the same CDR3.

Method: immunoSEQ multiplex PCR; TCRdb's copy keeps in-frame clones and lacks some. Among approximately 88,000 clones, 68% were seen once, and the ten largest hold roughly 49%. Trimming cost V 5 bases and J 3 bases; bases outside gene matches: 9. Germline assignment: CDR1 SGHVS and CDR2 FQNEAQ. The CDR3 totals 16 residues. This TCR was recovered from a man younger than 40 in good health. Source material: memory CD8+ T cells sorted from blood. Subset meaning: CD45RO+ cells pooled with CCR7-negative TemRA cells. The chain links TRBV7-8 to TRBJ1-2; 10 positions match TRBD1. The CDR3 spells CASSQVRGQGDYGYTF. The CDR3 coding sequence is TGTGCCAGCAGCCAAGTGAGAGGACAGGGGGACTATGGCTACACCTTC.